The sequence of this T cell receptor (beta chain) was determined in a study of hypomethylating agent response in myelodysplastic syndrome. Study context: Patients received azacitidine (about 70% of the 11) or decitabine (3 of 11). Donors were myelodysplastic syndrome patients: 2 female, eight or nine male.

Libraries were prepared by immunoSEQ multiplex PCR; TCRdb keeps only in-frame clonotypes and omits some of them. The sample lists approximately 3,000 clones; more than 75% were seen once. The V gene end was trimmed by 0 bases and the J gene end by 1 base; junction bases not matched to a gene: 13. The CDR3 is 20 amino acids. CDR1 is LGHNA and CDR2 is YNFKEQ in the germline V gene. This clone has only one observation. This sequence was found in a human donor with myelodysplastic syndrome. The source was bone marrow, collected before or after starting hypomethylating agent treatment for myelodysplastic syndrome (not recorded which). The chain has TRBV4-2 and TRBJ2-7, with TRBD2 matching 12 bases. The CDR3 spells CASSQDIPPPTSGGSYEQYF. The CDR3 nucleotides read TGTGCCAGCAGCCAAGATATCCCCCCCCCGACTAGCGGGGGATCCTACGAGCAGTACTTC.